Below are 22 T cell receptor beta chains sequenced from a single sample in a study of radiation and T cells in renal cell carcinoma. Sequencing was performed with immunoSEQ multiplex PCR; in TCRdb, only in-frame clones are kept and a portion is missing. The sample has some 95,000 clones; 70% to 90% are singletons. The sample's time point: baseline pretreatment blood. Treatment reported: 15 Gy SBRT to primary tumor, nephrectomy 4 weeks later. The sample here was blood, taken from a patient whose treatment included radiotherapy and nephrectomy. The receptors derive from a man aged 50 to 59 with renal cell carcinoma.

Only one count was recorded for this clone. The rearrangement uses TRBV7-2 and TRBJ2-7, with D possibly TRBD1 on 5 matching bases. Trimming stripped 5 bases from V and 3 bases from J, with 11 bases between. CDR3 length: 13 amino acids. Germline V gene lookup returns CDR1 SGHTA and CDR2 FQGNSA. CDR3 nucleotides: TGTGCCAGCAGCCCGAGACAGATCTACGAGCAGTACTTC. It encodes CASSPRQIYEQYF.

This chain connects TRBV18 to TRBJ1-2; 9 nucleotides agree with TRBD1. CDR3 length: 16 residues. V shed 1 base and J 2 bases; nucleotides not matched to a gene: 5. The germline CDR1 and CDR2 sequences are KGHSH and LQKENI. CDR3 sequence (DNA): TGTGCCAGCTCACCACTATTACAGGGGGCCAACTATGGCTACACCTTC. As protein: CASSPLLQGANYGYTF.

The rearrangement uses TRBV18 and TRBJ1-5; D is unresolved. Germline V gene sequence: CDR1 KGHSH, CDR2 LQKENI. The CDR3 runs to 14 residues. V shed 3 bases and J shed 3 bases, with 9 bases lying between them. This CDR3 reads CASSPDTNNQPQHF. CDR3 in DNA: TGTGCCAGCTCACCCGACACCAACAATCAGCCCCAGCATTTT. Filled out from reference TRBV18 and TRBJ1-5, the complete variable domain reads NAGVMQNPRHLVRRRGQEARLRCSPMKGHSHVYWYRQLPEEGLKFMVYLQKENIIDESGMPKERFSAEFPKEGPSILRIQQVVRGDSAAYFCASSPDTNNQPQHFGDGTRLSIL.

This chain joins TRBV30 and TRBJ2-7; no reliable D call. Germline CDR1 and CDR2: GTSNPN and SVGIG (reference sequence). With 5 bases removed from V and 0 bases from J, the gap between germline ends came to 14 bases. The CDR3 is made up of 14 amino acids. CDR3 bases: TGTGCCTGGGCCACGGGTCCGAACTCCTACGAGCAGTACTTC. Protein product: CAWATGPNSYEQYF.

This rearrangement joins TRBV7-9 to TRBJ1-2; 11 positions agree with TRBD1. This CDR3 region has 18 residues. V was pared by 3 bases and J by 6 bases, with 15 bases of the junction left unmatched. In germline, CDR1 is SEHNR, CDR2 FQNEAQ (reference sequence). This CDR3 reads CASSFQLGQGARMNGYTF. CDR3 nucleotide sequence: TGTGCCAGCAGCTTTCAACTCGGACAGGGGGCTAGGATGAATGGCTACACCTTC.

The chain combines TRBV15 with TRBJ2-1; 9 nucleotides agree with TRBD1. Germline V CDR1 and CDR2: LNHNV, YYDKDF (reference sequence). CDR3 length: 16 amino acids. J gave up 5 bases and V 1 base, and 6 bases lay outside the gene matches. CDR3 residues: CATSRARTGVDNEQFF. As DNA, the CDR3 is TGTGCCACCAGCAGAGCCCGGACAGGGGTCGACAATGAGCAGTTCTTC.

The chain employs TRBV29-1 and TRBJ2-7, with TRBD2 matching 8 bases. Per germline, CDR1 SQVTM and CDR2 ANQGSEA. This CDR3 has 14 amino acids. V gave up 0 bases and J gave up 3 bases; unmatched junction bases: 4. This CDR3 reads CSVEDPREGYEQYF. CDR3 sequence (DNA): TGCAGCGTTGAAGATCCTCGGGAGGGCTACGAGCAGTACTTC.

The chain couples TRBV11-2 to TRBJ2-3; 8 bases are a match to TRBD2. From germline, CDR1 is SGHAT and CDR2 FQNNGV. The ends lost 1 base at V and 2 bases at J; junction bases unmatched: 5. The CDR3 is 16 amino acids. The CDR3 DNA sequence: TGTGCCAGCAGCTTAGCCCCAGCGGGGGCCACAGATACGCAGTATTTT. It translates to CASSLAPAGATDTQYF.

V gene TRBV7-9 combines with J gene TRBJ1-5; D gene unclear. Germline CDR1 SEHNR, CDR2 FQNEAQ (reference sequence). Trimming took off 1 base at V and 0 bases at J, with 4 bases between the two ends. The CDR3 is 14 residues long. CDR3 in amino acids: CASSLVDSNQPQHF. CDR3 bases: TGTGCCAGCAGCTTAGTTGATAGCAATCAGCCCCAGCATTTT.

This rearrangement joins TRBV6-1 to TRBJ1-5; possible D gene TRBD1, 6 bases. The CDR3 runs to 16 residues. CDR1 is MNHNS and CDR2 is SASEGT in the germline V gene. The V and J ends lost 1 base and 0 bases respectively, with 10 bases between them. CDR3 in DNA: TGTGCCAGCAGTGAAGATACAGGGTATAGCAATCAGCCCCAGCATTTT. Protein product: CASSEDTGYSNQPQHF.

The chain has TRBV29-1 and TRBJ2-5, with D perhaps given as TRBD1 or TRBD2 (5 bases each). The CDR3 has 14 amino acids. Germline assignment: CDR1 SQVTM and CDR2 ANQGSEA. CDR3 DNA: TGCAGGAAGGGACCGAACAACCTCTGGGAGACCCAGTACTTC. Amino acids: CRKGPNNLWETQYF.

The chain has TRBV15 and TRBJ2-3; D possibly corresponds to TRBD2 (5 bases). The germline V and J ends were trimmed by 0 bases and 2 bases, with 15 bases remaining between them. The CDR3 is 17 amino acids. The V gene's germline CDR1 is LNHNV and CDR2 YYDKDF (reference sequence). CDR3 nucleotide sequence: TGTGCCACCAGCAGAGATCGGGCGACTATATACACAGATACGCAGTATTTT. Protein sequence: CATSRDRATIYTDTQYF.

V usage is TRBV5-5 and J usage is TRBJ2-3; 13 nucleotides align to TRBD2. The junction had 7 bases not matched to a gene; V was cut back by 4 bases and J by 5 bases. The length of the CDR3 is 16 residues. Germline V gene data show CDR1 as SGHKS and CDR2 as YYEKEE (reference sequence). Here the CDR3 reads CASSPGLAGEKDTQYF. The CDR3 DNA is TGTGCCAGCAGCCCTGGACTAGCGGGAGAAAAAGATACGCAGTATTTT.

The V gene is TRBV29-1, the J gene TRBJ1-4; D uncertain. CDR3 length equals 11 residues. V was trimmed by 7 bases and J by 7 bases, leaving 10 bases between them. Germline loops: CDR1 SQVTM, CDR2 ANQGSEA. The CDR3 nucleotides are TGCAGCGCGGGTGTTACTGAAAAACTGTTTTTT. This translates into CSAGVTEKLFF. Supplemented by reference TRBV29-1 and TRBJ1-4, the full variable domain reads SAVISQKPSRDICQRGTSLTIQCQVDSQVTMMFWYRQQPGQSLTLIATANQGSEATYESGFVIDKFPISRPNLTFSTLTVSNMSPEDSSIYLCSAGVTEKLFFGSGTQLSVL.

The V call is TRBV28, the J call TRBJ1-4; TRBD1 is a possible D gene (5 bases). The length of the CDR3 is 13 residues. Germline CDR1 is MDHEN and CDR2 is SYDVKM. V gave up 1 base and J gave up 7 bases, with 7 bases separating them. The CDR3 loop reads CASSLSGTEKLFF. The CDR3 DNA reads TGTGCCAGCAGTTTATCAGGGACTGAAAAACTGTTTTTT.

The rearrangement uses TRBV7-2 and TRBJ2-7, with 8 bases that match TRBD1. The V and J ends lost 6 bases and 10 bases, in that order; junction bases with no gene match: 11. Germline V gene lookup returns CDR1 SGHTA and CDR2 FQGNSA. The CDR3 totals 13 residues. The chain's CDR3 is CASRPVDRGEQYF. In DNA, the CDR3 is TGTGCCAGCAGACCCGTAGACAGGGGAGAACAGTACTTC.

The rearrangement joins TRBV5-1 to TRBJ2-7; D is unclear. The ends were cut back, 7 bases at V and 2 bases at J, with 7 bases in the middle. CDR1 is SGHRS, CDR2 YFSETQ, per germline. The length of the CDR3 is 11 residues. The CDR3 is CASASPYEQYF. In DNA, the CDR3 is TGCGCCAGCGCCAGTCCCTACGAGCAGTACTTC.

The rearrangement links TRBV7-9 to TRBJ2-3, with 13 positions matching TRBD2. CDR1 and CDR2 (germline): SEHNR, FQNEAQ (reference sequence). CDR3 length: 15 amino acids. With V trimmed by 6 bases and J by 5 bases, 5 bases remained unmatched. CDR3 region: CASSGTSGALDTQYF. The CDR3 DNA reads TGTGCCAGCAGTGGGACTAGCGGGGCCTTAGATACGCAGTATTTT.

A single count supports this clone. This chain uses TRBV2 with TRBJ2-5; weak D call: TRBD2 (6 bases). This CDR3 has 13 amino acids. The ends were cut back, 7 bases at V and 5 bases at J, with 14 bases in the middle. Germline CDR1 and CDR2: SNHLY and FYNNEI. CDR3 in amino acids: CASMAGTRETQYF. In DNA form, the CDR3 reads TGTGCCAGCATGGCGGGGACCCGGGAGACCCAGTACTTC.

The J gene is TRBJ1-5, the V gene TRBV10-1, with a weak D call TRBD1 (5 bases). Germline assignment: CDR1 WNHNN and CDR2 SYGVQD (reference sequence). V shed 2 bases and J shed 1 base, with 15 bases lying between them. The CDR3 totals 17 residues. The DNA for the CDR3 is TGCGCCAGCAGTGAGGCTCCGAGGGGACCGAGCAATCAGCCCCAGCATTTT. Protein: CASSEAPRGPSNQPQHF.

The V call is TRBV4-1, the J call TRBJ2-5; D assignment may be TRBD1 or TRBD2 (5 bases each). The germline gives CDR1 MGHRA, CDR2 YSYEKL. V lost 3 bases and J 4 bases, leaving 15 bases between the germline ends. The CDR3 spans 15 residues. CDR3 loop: CASSQGWGNPETQYF. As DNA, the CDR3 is TGCGCCAGCAGCCAGGGCTGGGGGAATCCAGAGACCCAGTACTTC.

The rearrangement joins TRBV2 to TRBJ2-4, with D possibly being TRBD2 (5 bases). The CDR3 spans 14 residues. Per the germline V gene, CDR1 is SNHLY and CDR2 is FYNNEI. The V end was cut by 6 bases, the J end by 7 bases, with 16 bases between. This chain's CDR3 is CASRLDGPGNIQYF. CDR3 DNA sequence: TGTGCCAGCAGGCTGGACGGCCCGGGGAACATTCAGTACTTC.